Below, 11 T cell receptor beta chains from the same sample are listed, as sequenced in a study of spatial heterogeneity in lung cancer. Study-level results: Tumor mutation count correlated with how many alpha and beta TCRs expanded intratumorally.

For these receptors, no antigen is known. TCRdb reprocessed the 5' RACE reads via MiXCR and lists one record per CDR3 protein. Found here are about 7,900 distinct CDR3 sequences, more than 6.5% of them singletons; the top ten hold roughly a sixth. The time point here: sample taken at primary tumor resection. Specimen: lung tumor tissue, collected at surgery. These receptors were collected from a female donor with early-stage non-small cell lung cancer.

This clonotype was counted many times. Because the CDR3's place on the DNA is in doubt, the DNA is left out and the CDR3 is given as listed by TCRdb. A library prepared for alpha chains yielded this beta chain as an off-target read; its size is of little meaning. V and J are TRBV14 and TRBJ1-2; the table's D call of TRBD1 was not tested on the DNA. Looked up from germline, CDR1 is SGHDN and CDR2 is FVKESK. Both ends counted, the CDR3 spans 22 residues. The chain's CDR3 is CASSHSQGYGYTFGSGGYGYTF.

This clonotype showed up many times. Found in a library prepared for alpha chains, this beta chain is an off-target read, and its abundance has little meaning. The chain employs TRBV10-2 and TRBJ2-2, with 7 bases lining up with TRBD1. The CDR3 runs to 14 residues. Germline V lookup: CDR1 WSHSY, CDR2 SAAADI. Losses at the gene ends were 9 bases for V and 3 bases for J; bases not matched to a gene: 7. CDR3 loop: CASSTGADTGELFF. The DNA for the CDR3 is TGCGCCAGTAGTACAGGGGCTGACACCGGGGAGCTGTTTTTT.

This clonotype appeared many times. This beta chain slipped into a library made for alpha chains as a stray read, so its size is not meaningful. V and J are TRBV14 and TRBJ2-5; the match to TRBD1 covers 11 bases. V trimming: 3 bases; J trimming: 0 bases; junction bases outside the gene matches: 3. Looked up from germline, CDR1 is SGHDN and CDR2 is FVKESK. The CDR3 is 16 amino acids. Here the CDR3 DNA reads TGTGCCAGCAGCCAGCCGGACAGGGGGCACCAAGAGACCCAGTACTTC. Amino acid sequence: CASSQPDRGHQETQYF.

This clonotype occurred many times. For a library built for alpha chains, this beta chain is a stray read; little rests on its size. This chain joins TRBV2 and TRBJ1-5; 7 bases are a match to TRBD1. The germline V gene encodes CDR1 SNHLY and CDR2 FYNNEI. The CDR3 contains 13 residues. The V and J ends lost 7 bases and 4 bases, in that order; junction bases with no gene match: 4. In DNA form, the CDR3 reads TGTGCCAGCACGGGACAGAGTAATCAGCCCCAGCATTTT. Translation: CASTGQSNQPQHF.

By share, this clonotype ranks as medium-sized (0.01 to 0.1%). This beta chain is off target for a library built for alpha chains, so its abundance means little. The chain couples TRBV6-6 to TRBJ2-5, with D tentatively TRBD1 (7 bases). Germline V gives CDR1 MNHNY, CDR2 SVGAGI (reference sequence). The CDR3 totals 15 residues. The V gene lost 4 bases and the J gene lost 5 bases, with 17 bases spanning the gap. The CDR3 DNA reads as TGTGCCAGCAGTTCCTGGCAGGGGGGAGGTGAGACCCAGTACTTC. Its protein product is CASSSWQGGGETQYF.

This clonotype was detected many times. The size of this beta chain means little, since it is a stray read in a library made for alpha chains. The chain links TRBV12-5 to TRBJ2-1, with TRBD2 matching over 9 bases. This CDR3 region has 18 residues. The trim removed 0 bases at V and 7 bases at J, leaving 13 bases unmatched. CDR1 and CDR2 (germline): LGHNT, FRNRAP. The CDR3 protein is CASGLVVLAGNLWNEQFF. CDR3 nucleotides: TGTGCTAGTGGTTTGGTAGTCCTAGCGGGAAATTTATGGAATGAGCAGTTCTTC.

This clonotype is medium-sized (0.01 to 0.1%) in the sample. Within a library made for alpha chains, this beta chain is off target, and its count is uninformative. This chain uses TRBV5-4 with TRBJ2-2; the D call may be TRBD1 or TRBD2 (5 bases each). The CDR3 consists of 15 residues. The ends were cut back, 5 bases at V and 4 bases at J, with 15 bases in the middle. Germline CDR1 reads SGHNT; CDR2 reads YYREEE (reference sequence). As DNA, the CDR3 is TGTGCCAGCAGTCCAGGGCGGGCAGCCACCGGGGAGCTGTTTTTT. It encodes CASSPGRAATGELFF.

This clonotype was detected many times. In a library made to pick up alpha chains, this beta chain is a stray read with a size that means little. The chain joins TRBV28 to TRBJ2-7, with no clear D. The ends were cut back, 5 bases at V and 0 bases at J, with 17 bases in the middle. The CDR3 has 16 residues. Per the germline V gene, CDR1 is MDHEN and CDR2 is SYDVKM. CDR3 DNA: TGTGCCAGCAGTAGCCCCGCGACCTCGATCTCCTACGAGCAGTACTTC. Translation gives CASSSPATSISYEQYF.

This clonotype showed up many times. This beta chain came through as a stray read in a library set up for alpha chains, and its size says little. The J gene is TRBJ2-1, the V gene TRBV20-1, with 8 nucleotides matching TRBD2. The germline CDR1 and CDR2 sequences are DFQATT and SNEGSKA (reference sequence). The CDR3 spans 14 residues. V dropped 3 bases and J dropped 5; count of bases not matched to a gene: 6. The CDR3 reads CSASGLAAHNEQFF. The DNA of the CDR3 is TGCAGTGCTAGTGGACTAGCAGCTCACAATGAGCAGTTCTTC.

Ten or more counts support this clonotype. For a library built for alpha chains, this beta chain is a stray read; little rests on its size. The J gene is TRBJ2-2, the V gene TRBV7-2, with unresolved D. The germline V and J ends were trimmed by 1 base and 4 bases, with 7 bases remaining between them. The germline V gene has CDR1 SGHTA and CDR2 FQGNSA. CDR3 length: 14 residues. The DNA for the CDR3 is TGTGCCAGCAGCTTAGGGGGTCCCACCGGGGAGCTGTTTTTT. This sequence encodes CASSLGGPTGELFF.

This clonotype was seen at least ten times. Because the library targeted alpha chains, this beta chain is an off-target read whose size means little. This chain links TRBV29-1 with TRBJ1-1; D remains unclear. V lost 2 bases and J lost 1, with 8 bases in between. Germline V gene lookup returns CDR1 SQVTM and CDR2 ANQGSEA. This CDR3 is 13 amino acids long. CDR3 DNA sequence: TGCAGCGTTGAAAAAGACGGGAACACTGAAGCTTTCTTT. Its translation is CSVEKDGNTEAFF.